Below, one TCR beta chain is given with its context. What it binds is unknown. Germline and genes here are mouse. The observed sequence ends 1 residue before the CDR3 terminus, with the missing tail filled in from the germline J gene. This entry comes from a study of tissue T cells after allogeneic stem cell transplantation. Broader study findings: Anatomically similar tissues had similar TCR repertoires within each patient. This small cohort was clinically heterogeneous, and sampling depth was a limitation.

From germline, CDR1 is KGHTA and CDR2 FQNQQP. The CDR3 runs 12 residues. Method: immunoSEQ multiplex PCR; TCRdb's copy keeps in-frame clones and lacks some. The table shows about 6,700 clones, with under 50% occurring only once. Time point denoted: mouse harvest day 7 after allogeneic transplant. The graft held 10^6 splenic CD5+ T cells and 10^7 T-cell-depleted bone marrow cells. Mice had MHC-mismatched B6 into BALB/c GVHD, sampled day 7 or 14. The sequenced sample consisted of gut tissue. The receptor was isolated from a female BALB/c mouse given C57BL/6 T cells with graft-versus-host disease after an allogeneic hematopoietic cell transplant. This chain links TRBV23 with TRBJ2-5. CDR3 protein: CSSSQSKDTQYF. The CDR3 DNA, read in part, is TGCTCCAGCAGTCAATCGAAAGACACCCAGTAC. Full variable domain (rest looked up from reference TRBV23 and TRBJ2-5): DAAVTQKPRYLIKMKGQEAEMKCIPEKGHTAVFWYQQKQSKELKFLIYFQNQQPLDQIDMVKERFSAVCPSSSLCSLGIRTCEAEDSALYLCSSSQSKDTQYFGPGTRLLVL.